The 19 T cell receptor beta chains in this list originate from one sample, sequenced in a study of blood T cell repertoires in COVID-19. Here immunoSEQ multiplex PCR was the method, and the copy in TCRdb shows in-frame clones only, minus some. The sample consists of about 350,000 clones, roughly 90% of them appearing once. The sequenced sample was peripheral blood. The origin of the receptors is a man aged 30 to 39 with COVID-19, enrolled during active disease.

This clone was seen only a few times. The rearrangement joins TRBV19 to TRBJ2-1; 8 bases match TRBD2. The germline V gene has CDR1 LNHDA and CDR2 SQIVND (reference sequence). The CDR3 sequence is 16 residues long. Trimming took 2 bases from V and 5 from J; bases not matched to a gene: 8. DNA for the CDR3: TGTGCCAGTAGTATATCCGGGACTAGTCCAGACAATGAGCAGTTCTTC. Translating gives CASSISGTSPDNEQFF.

V is TRBV6-2 or TRBV6-3 and J is TRBJ2-1, with D possibly matching TRBD2 (6 bases). The CDR3 covers 14 residues. Trimming shortened V by 6 bases and J by 9 bases, and 18 bases separated the two germline ends. CDR1 and CDR2 (germline): MNHEY, SVGEGT. CDR3 nucleotides: TGTGCCAGCAGACCTAAGGGACTTTATACTGAGCAGTTCTTC. This encodes CASRPKGLYTEQFF.

The V and J genes are TRBV7-3 and TRBJ1-3; perhaps TRBD1 as D (5 bases). The CDR3 is 15 residues long. V was pared by 4 bases and J by 1 base, with 11 bases between. Germline CDR1 is SGHTA and CDR2 is FQGTGA. The CDR3 reads CASSSSGGSGNTIYF. The DNA of the CDR3 is TGTGCCAGCAGCTCCTCGGGGGGGTCTGGAAACACCATATATTTT.

This chain links TRBV7-2 with TRBJ2-3, with a weak D call TRBD1 (6 bases). Trimming shortened V by 1 base and J by 5 bases, and 10 bases separated the two germline ends. The CDR3 extends over 14 amino acids. Germline-derived CDR1 and CDR2 are SGHTA and FQGNSA. CDR3 in amino acids: CASSLDGGLDTQYF. In nucleotides, the CDR3 is TGTGCCAGCAGCTTAGATGGGGGCTTAGATACGCAGTATTTT. The whole variable domain, filled in from reference TRBV7-2 and TRBJ2-3, reads GAGVSQSPSNKVTEKGKDVELRCDPISGHTALYWYRQSLGQGLEFLIYFQGNSAPDKSGLPSDRFSAERTGGSVSTLTIQRTQQEDSAVYLCASSLDGGLDTQYFGPGTRLTVL.

The CDR3 here is CASSPSGGRNYGYTF. The CDR3 DNA reads TGTGCCAGCAGCCCGAGCGGGGGTAGAAACTATGGCTACACCTTC. This rearrangement joins TRBV5-4 to TRBJ1-2, with a possible D match to TRBD1 (5 bases). The CDR3 spans 15 residues. CDR1 is SGHNT and CDR2 is YYREEE in the germline V gene (reference sequence). Trimming left V 4 bases short and J 2 bases short, with 15 bases between.

The rearrangement links TRBV7-2 to TRBJ2-1, with 15 bases fitting TRBD2. The germline V gene has CDR1 SGHTA and CDR2 FQGNSA. The J segment lost 7 bases and the V segment lost 4 bases, leaving 8 bases of the junction unmatched. The CDR3 runs 17 residues. CDR3 sequence reads: CASSSRTSGGAHNEQFF. CDR3 nucleotides: TGTGCCAGCAGCTCACGGACTAGCGGGGGGGCCCATAATGAGCAGTTCTTC. The variable domain in full, completed from reference TRBV7-2 and TRBJ2-1, reads GAGVSQSPSNKVTEKGKDVELRCDPISGHTALYWYRQSLGQGLEFLIYFQGNSAPDKSGLPSDRFSAERTGGSVSTLTIQRTQQEDSAVYLCASSSRTSGGAHNEQFFGPGTRLTVL.

The chain uses TRBV5-5 and TRBJ1-1; D uncertain. Germline assignment: CDR1 SGHKS and CDR2 YYEKEE (reference sequence). Trimming removed 3 bases from V and 3 bases from J, with 18 bases in between. The CDR3 extends over 16 amino acids. The CDR3 sequence: CASSYSGSWVDTEAFF. As DNA, the CDR3 is TGTGCCAGCAGCTACTCAGGCTCATGGGTGGACACTGAAGCTTTCTTT.

The CDR3 bases are TGCGCCAGCAGCCAAGACTCAGGGCAAAGGAACGAGCAGTACTTC. Protein product: CASSQDSGQRNEQYF. The chain is built from TRBV4-1 and TRBJ2-7, with D perhaps matching TRBD1 (5 bases). V lost 0 bases to trimming and J lost 5 bases, with 14 bases between them. The CDR3 loop spans 15 amino acids. CDR1 and CDR2 from the germline V gene are MGHRA and YSYEKL.

CDR3: CASMLGMNTEAFF. As DNA, the CDR3 is TGTGCCAGCATGCTCGGTATGAACACTGAAGCTTTCTTT. V gene TRBV2 combines with J gene TRBJ1-1; no clear D gene. V lost 7 bases and J 0 bases, leaving 9 bases between the germline ends. The length of the CDR3 is 13 residues. Germline V lookup: CDR1 SNHLY, CDR2 FYNNEI.

This clone came up a few times. The chain links TRBV15 to TRBJ2-5; D might be TRBD2 (6 bases). V was cut by 1 base and J by 1 base, with 10 bases left in between. CDR3 length equals 15 residues. Germline CDR1 is LNHNV and CDR2 is YYDKDF (reference sequence). The CDR3 DNA reads as TGTGCCACCAGCAGAGGTTGGGGAGGCCAAGAGACCCAGTACTTC. Protein sequence: CATSRGWGGQETQYF.

The genes are TRBV19 and TRBJ2-7; TRBD2 might be the D (5 bases). Trimming pared 2 bases from V and 4 bases from J, leaving 12 bases between. The germline gives CDR1 LNHDA, CDR2 SQIVND (reference sequence). This CDR3 region has 14 residues. CDR3: CASSISGSGYEQYF. The CDR3 DNA reads as TGTGCCAGTAGTATATCCGGTTCGGGATACGAGCAGTACTTC.

This clone was recorded once. The V call is TRBV6-5, the J call TRBJ1-3, with D uncertain. The CDR3 sequence is 15 residues long. The germline CDR1 and CDR2 sequences are MNHEY and SVGAGI. V was shortened by 6 bases and J by 4 bases, with 16 bases between the two germline ends. CDR3 sequence (DNA): TGTGCCAGCAGCTGGGGAGCAGAAGGGGGAAACACCATATATTTT. It translates to CASSWGAEGGNTIYF.

CDR3 in amino acids: CASSLERTGGTNTEAFF. CDR3 DNA: TGTGCCAGCAGCTTGGAAAGGACAGGGGGAACCAACACTGAAGCTTTCTTT. V usage is TRBV5-4 and J usage is TRBJ1-1; 10 bases are shared with TRBD1. After removal of 0 bases from V and 2 bases from J, the junction contained 7 bases not matched to a gene. The germline gives CDR1 SGHNT, CDR2 YYREEE (reference sequence). The CDR3 consists of 17 residues.

The CDR3 bases are TGTGCCAGCAGCTCCGGGGTCCAAGAGACCCAGTACTTC. The encoded protein is CASSSGVQETQYF. The chain combines TRBV7-2 with TRBJ2-5, with D possibly being TRBD2 (5 bases). The V gene's germline CDR1 is SGHTA and CDR2 FQGNSA. V shed 4 bases and J shed 1 base, with 7 bases lying between them. The CDR3 spans 13 residues. Combining the CDR3 with reference TRBV7-2 and TRBJ2-5 gives the whole variable domain GAGVSQSPSNKVTEKGKDVELRCDPISGHTALYWYRQSLGQGLEFLIYFQGNSAPDKSGLPSDRFSAERTGGSVSTLTIQRTQQEDSAVYLCASSSGVQETQYFGPGTRLLVL.

CDR3 region: CASSQLVEATEAFF. The CDR3 DNA reads as TGCGCCAGCAGCCAACTGGTAGAGGCCACTGAAGCTTTCTTT. This chain links TRBV4-1 with TRBJ1-1; no reliable D call. CDR1 MGHRA and CDR2 YSYEKL come from the germline V gene. This CDR3 comprises 14 residues. V was clipped by 2 bases and J by 4 bases, with 11 bases between them.

J is TRBJ2-1 and V is TRBV27; the match to TRBD2 covers 7 bases. This CDR3 comprises 13 residues. Trimming took 7 bases from V and 5 from J; bases not matched to a gene: 5. Germline CDR1 and CDR2: MNHEY and SMNVEV (reference sequence). The CDR3 reads CASTGLEDNEQFF. CDR3 coding DNA: TGTGCCAGCACCGGACTAGAAGACAATGAGCAGTTCTTC.

This clone was found once. CDR3 loop: CASSWDRGVEAFF. CDR3 nucleotide sequence: TGTGCCAGCAGCTGGGACAGGGGCGTGGAAGCTTTCTTT. The J gene is TRBJ1-1, the V gene TRBV12-3 or TRBV12-4; 10 nucleotides line up with TRBD1. V was pared by 6 bases and J by 8 bases, with 6 bases of the junction left unmatched. CDR3 length: 13 residues.

The chain couples TRBV4-1 to TRBJ2-1; 15 nucleotides agree with TRBD2. The CDR3 runs to 15 residues. CDR1 is MGHRA and CDR2 is YSYEKL in the germline V gene. The V segment lost 6 bases and the J segment 9 bases; nucleotides outside the gene matches: 6. This CDR3 reads CASSRTSGGATEQFF. The CDR3 DNA reads as TGCGCCAGCAGTCGGACTAGCGGGGGGGCGACTGAGCAGTTCTTC.

V gene TRBV11-2 combines with J gene TRBJ2-7; no clear D. V lost 5 bases and J 7 bases, leaving 12 bases between the germline ends. The germline V gene has CDR1 SGHAT and CDR2 FQNNGV. There are 12 residues in the CDR3. The CDR3 loop reads CASSLELVEQYF. The DNA for the CDR3 is TGTGCCAGCAGCCTTGAGTTGGTTGAGCAGTACTTC.